Sequencing of this TCR beta chain was carried out in a study of Tregs in tolerant kidney transplant recipients. Study results and limitations: No direct test of biological reproducibility was done here. Findings come from small patient numbers and require larger validation. Activated donor B cell expansion appeared to reveal the most relevant donor-specific TCRbeta repertoire.

Worth noting for this clone: The antigen is not known.

Measured with immunoSEQ multiplex PCR; TCRdb has only the in-frame clones, and not every one. The sample gives more than 90,000 clones, roughly nine tenths of which show up once; roughly 0.61% is in the top ten. Germline loops: CDR1 MGHDK, CDR2 SYGVNS. Trimming stripped 4 bases from V and 7 bases from J, with 9 bases between. The CDR3 has 12 amino acids. Thawed PBMCs were FACS-sorted into unstimulated CD4+CD25+CD127- regulatory T cells, CD4+CD25- non-regulatory cells, CD4 and CD8 cells. The gene calls are TRBV25-1 and TRBJ2-3; D is perhaps TRBD1 (6 bases). This sequence was found in a human donor in good health. The sequencing sample was made of CD4+ T cells from blood. The CDR3 reads CASSVQGNTQYF. CDR3 bases: TGTGCCAGCAGTGTACAGGGAAATACGCAGTATTTT.